The rows below give T cell receptor beta chains drawn from one sample of a study of blood T cell repertoires in COVID-19. The method was immunoSEQ multiplex PCR; TCRdb's version includes in-frame clones alone and lacks a portion of them. The table lists around 100,000 clones, around 85% of them singletons. The sequencing input was peripheral blood. Source of these receptors: a woman aged 60-70 years with acute or convalescent COVID-19. Each CDR3 is given with its conserved first and last residue. D genes are given only for firm matches. Rows may omit the clone size; those that give it use once, few, many or a size class.

v_gene: TRBV6-6
abundance: few
d_gene: NA
j_gene: TRBJ2-7
CDR3aa: CASSYDSSSYEQYF
CDR3nt: TGTGCCAGCAGTTACGACAGCAGCTCCTACGAGCAGTACTTC

v_gene: TRBV11-3
abundance: NA
d_gene: NA
j_gene: TRBJ1-1
CDR3aa: CASSPDMNTEAFF
CDR3nt: TGTGCCAGCAGCCCAGACATGAACACTGAAGCTTTCTTT

v_gene: TRBV11-3
abundance: NA
d_gene: NA
j_gene: TRBJ1-1
CDR3aa: CASSKEGRGEAFF
CDR3nt: TGTGCCAGCAGCAAAGAAGGTAGGGGGGAAGCTTTCTTT

v_gene: TRBV2
abundance: NA
d_gene: TRBD2
j_gene: TRBJ2-1
CDR3aa: CASSVTSGGFNEQFF
CDR3nt: TGTGCCAGCAGCGTAACTAGCGGGGGCTTCAATGAGCAGTTCTTC

v_gene: TRBV10-3
abundance: NA
d_gene: TRBD2
j_gene: TRBJ2-3
CDR3aa: CAISGSGGGTDTQYF
CDR3nt: TGTGCCATCAGTGGTAGCGGGGGAGGGACAGATACGCAGTATTTT

v_gene: TRBV29-1
abundance: NA
d_gene: TRBD1
j_gene: TRBJ2-7
CDR3aa: CSVARDSPYEQYF
CDR3nt: TGCAGCGTGGCGAGGGACAGCCCCTACGAGCAGTACTTC

v_gene: TRBV3-1/TRBV3-2
abundance: NA
d_gene: NA
j_gene: TRBJ2-7
CDR3aa: CASSQTMRADYSYEQYF
CDR3nt: TGTGCCAGCAGCCAAACGATGAGAGCGGACTACTCCTACGAGCAGTACTTC

v_gene: TRBV3-1/TRBV3-2
abundance: once
d_gene: NA
j_gene: TRBJ1-1
CDR3aa: CASSKVGTPFAFF
CDR3nt: TGTGCCAGCAGCAAAGTTGGGACTCCGTTTGCTTTCTTT

v_gene: TRBV5-4
abundance: NA
d_gene: NA
j_gene: TRBJ2-3
CDR3aa: CASIFRVFTQYF
CDR3nt: TGTGCCAGCATCTTTCGGGTCTTTACGCAGTATTTT

v_gene: TRBV21-1
abundance: few
d_gene: NA
j_gene: TRBJ2-7
CDR3aa: CASSITGGFACEQYF
CDR3nt: TGTGCCAGCAGCATTACAGGGGGCTTCGCCTGCGAGCAGTACTTC

v_gene: TRBV10-3
abundance: NA
d_gene: NA
j_gene: TRBJ2-2
CDR3aa: CAISESSTGELFF
CDR3nt: TGTGCCATCAGTGAGTCGAGCACCGGGGAGCTGTTTTTT

v_gene: TRBV6-5
abundance: NA
d_gene: NA
j_gene: TRBJ2-7
CDR3aa: CASSLALNYEQYF
CDR3nt: TGTGCCAGCAGTCTAGCTTTGAACTACGAGCAGTACTTC

v_gene: TRBV5-1
abundance: few
d_gene: NA
j_gene: TRBJ1-2
CDR3aa: CASSLAGADYGYTF
CDR3nt: TGCGCCAGCAGCTTGGCAGGGGCGGACTATGGCTACACCTTC

v_gene: TRBV27
abundance: once
d_gene: TRBD1
j_gene: TRBJ1-2
CDR3aa: CASSSGQGYYGYTF
CDR3nt: TGTGCCAGCAGTTCGGGACAGGGTTACTATGGCTACACCTTC

v_gene: TRBV11-3
abundance: NA
d_gene: TRBD1
j_gene: TRBJ2-7
CDR3aa: CASSLETGGFYEQYF
CDR3nt: TGTGCCAGCAGCTTAGAGACAGGGGGTTTCTACGAGCAGTACTTC

v_gene: TRBV6-2/TRBV6-3
abundance: NA
d_gene: NA
j_gene: TRBJ2-7
CDR3aa: CASSYRREQYF
CDR3nt: TGTGCCAGCAGTTATCGGAGGGAGCAGTACTTC

v_gene: TRBV21-1
abundance: NA
d_gene: NA
j_gene: TRBJ1-1
CDR3aa: CASSPRGNTEAFF
CDR3nt: TGTGCCAGCAGCCCACGAGGGAACACTGAAGCTTTCTTT

v_gene: TRBV5-6
abundance: NA
d_gene: TRBD1
j_gene: TRBJ1-2
CDR3aa: CASTVTGTGEFRGYTF
CDR3nt: TGTGCCAGCACCGTTACCGGGACAGGGGAATTCAGGGGCTACACCTTC

v_gene: TRBV11-2
abundance: few
d_gene: NA
j_gene: TRBJ2-7
CDR3aa: CASSLGPSGTPTYEQYF
CDR3nt: TGTGCCAGCAGCTTAGGGCCCTCGGGGACACCTACCTACGAGCAGTACTTC

v_gene: TRBV4-2
abundance: NA
d_gene: NA
j_gene: TRBJ2-1
CDR3aa: CASSAFRGAQYNEQFF
CDR3nt: TGTGCCAGCAGCGCCTTCCGTGGGGCACAGTACAATGAGCAGTTCTTC

v_gene: TRBV4-1
abundance: NA
d_gene: TRBD2
j_gene: TRBJ2-5
CDR3aa: CASSPYSGGETQYF
CDR3nt: TGCGCCAGCAGCCCCTATAGCGGGGGAGAGACCCAGTACTTC

v_gene: TRBV4-3
abundance: NA
d_gene: TRBD1
j_gene: TRBJ1-2
CDR3aa: CASSQDVDRDYGYTF
CDR3nt: TGCGCCAGCAGCCAAGACGTCGACAGGGACTATGGCTACACCTTC

v_gene: TRBV6-6
abundance: NA
d_gene: NA
j_gene: TRBJ2-3
CDR3aa: CASSYSSSVDTQYF
CDR3nt: TGTGCCAGCAGTTACTCCTCTTCGGTGGATACGCAGTATTTT

v_gene: TRBV6-6
abundance: NA
d_gene: NA
j_gene: TRBJ1-2
CDR3aa: CASSLQGSDGYTF
CDR3nt: TGTGCCAGCAGTTTACAGGGCTCCGATGGCTACACCTTC

v_gene: TRBV5-4
abundance: once
d_gene: NA
j_gene: TRBJ2-6
CDR3aa: CASSLSGAGANVLTF
CDR3nt: TGTGCCAGCAGCTTGTCCGGAGCTGGGGCCAACGTCCTGACTTTC

v_gene: TRBV4-3
abundance: NA
d_gene: NA
j_gene: TRBJ1-2
CDR3aa: CASSQDGHGYTF
CDR3nt: TGCGCCAGCAGCCAAGATGGCCATGGCTACACCTTC

v_gene: TRBV10-3
abundance: NA
d_gene: TRBD2
j_gene: TRBJ2-1
CDR3aa: CAISEPPGLAGTYNEQFF
CDR3nt: TGTGCCATCAGTGAGCCCCCGGGACTAGCGGGGACTTACAATGAGCAGTTCTTC

v_gene: TRBV2
abundance: NA
d_gene: NA
j_gene: TRBJ1-1
CDR3aa: CASSEASGEAFF
CDR3nt: TGTGCCAGCAGTGAAGCCTCCGGGGAAGCTTTCTTT

v_gene: TRBV6-2/TRBV6-3
abundance: NA
d_gene: NA
j_gene: TRBJ2-2
CDR3aa: CASSPRQNTGELFF
CDR3nt: TGTGCCAGCAGTCCGAGACAGAACACCGGGGAGCTGTTTTTT

v_gene: TRBV4-1
abundance: few
d_gene: NA
j_gene: TRBJ2-1
CDR3aa: CASSQVDLGFSSYNEQFF
CDR3nt: TGCGCCAGCAGCCAAGTTGACCTAGGTTTCTCCTCCTACAATGAGCAGTTCTTC

v_gene: TRBV10-3
abundance: NA
d_gene: TRBD2
j_gene: TRBJ2-2
CDR3aa: CAISGGGNTGELFF
CDR3nt: TGTGCCATCAGTGGCGGGGGGAACACCGGGGAGCTGTTTTTT

v_gene: TRBV6-1
abundance: NA
d_gene: TRBD1
j_gene: TRBJ2-1
CDR3aa: CASSEAHGTGEFF
CDR3nt: TGTGCCAGCAGTGAAGCGCACGGGACAGGGGAATTCTTC

v_gene: TRBV6-4
abundance: NA
d_gene: NA
j_gene: TRBJ2-7
CDR3aa: CASSEQASSYEQYF
CDR3nt: TGTGCCAGCAGTGAGCAGGCCAGCTCCTACGAGCAGTACTTC

v_gene: TRBV11-2
abundance: NA
d_gene: NA
j_gene: TRBJ2-1
CDR3aa: CASSLAPANEQFF
CDR3nt: TGTGCCAGCAGCTTAGCGCCCGCGAATGAGCAGTTCTTC

v_gene: TRBV18
abundance: NA
d_gene: NA
j_gene: TRBJ1-5
CDR3aa: CASSPYGGNQPQHF
CDR3nt: TGTGCCAGCTCACCATACGGCGGAAATCAGCCCCAGCATTTT

v_gene: TRBV7-2
abundance: NA
d_gene: NA
j_gene: TRBJ1-2
CDR3aa: CASSLAGGRTNYGYTF
CDR3nt: TGTGCCAGCAGCTTGGCCGGGGGGAGGACTAACTATGGCTACACCTTC

v_gene: TRBV7-8
abundance: NA
d_gene: TRBD1
j_gene: TRBJ1-5
CDR3aa: CASSLQGQLNQPQHF
CDR3nt: TGTGCCAGCAGCTTGCAGGGACAGTTAAATCAGCCCCAGCATTTT

v_gene: TRBV4-3
abundance: NA
d_gene: NA
j_gene: TRBJ2-7
CDR3aa: CASSQEFRALSEQYF
CDR3nt: TGCGCCAGCAGCCAAGAGTTCAGGGCTTTGAGCGAGCAGTACTTC

v_gene: TRBV14
abundance: NA
d_gene: NA
j_gene: TRBJ2-7
CDR3aa: CASSQWSLGGEQYF
CDR3nt: TGTGCCAGCAGCCAATGGTCCTTAGGGGGCGAGCAGTACTTC

v_gene: TRBV28
abundance: NA
d_gene: NA
j_gene: TRBJ1-2
CDR3aa: CATKFGGASGYTF
CDR3nt: TGTGCCACCAAGTTTGGGGGGGCGTCTGGCTACACCTTC

v_gene: TRBV4-1
abundance: NA
d_gene: NA
j_gene: TRBJ2-1
CDR3aa: CASSQERSGWNEQFF
CDR3nt: TGCGCCAGCAGCCAAGAGCGGTCAGGGTGGAATGAGCAGTTCTTC

v_gene: TRBV29-1
abundance: NA
d_gene: TRBD1
j_gene: TRBJ2-2
CDR3aa: CSVDGTGDLTGELFF
CDR3nt: TGCAGCGTTGACGGGACAGGGGACCTCACCGGGGAGCTGTTTTTT